This TCR beta chain was captured in a study of blood T cell repertoires in COVID-19. Study in general: COVID-19 samples from acute and convalescent phases originated in the United States, Italy and Spain. Sample material is recorded as cDNA or gDNA derived from T cells, B-cell-depleted T cells, or PBMCs.

Original handling: Estimates of nucleated cell counts were drawn from the amplification of reference gene primers. Libraries were prepared by immunoSEQ multiplex PCR; TCRdb keeps only in-frame clonotypes and omits some of them. V, J and clone size derive from that table, while D and trimming were established from the DNA sequence. The top ten hold over 1.2% of the sample, which has 230,000 or so clones, more than 65% seen once. The receptor's source is a woman in her 40s who had recovered from COVID-19. The sample comprised peripheral blood.

This CDR3 is CASSLQGQGDGYTF. The CDR3 nucleotides are TGTGCCAGCAGCTTACAGGGACAGGGAGATGGCTACACCTTC. The rearrangement links TRBV7-2 to TRBJ1-2; 9 bases match TRBD1. V lost 2 bases and J lost 6; bases outside the gene matches: 4. The CDR3 loop spans 14 amino acids. The germline V gene encodes CDR1 SGHTA and CDR2 FQGNSA.